This T cell receptor beta chain comes out of a study of cytomegalovirus exposure and HLA in healthy donors. At the level of the study: An earlier analysis found roughly 100 million unique TCR beta sequences from about 179 million T cells. Membership in the Caucasian-associated ancestry cluster was found for approximately 85% of fewer than 450 genotyped donors. Broader study findings: Rates of TCR association differed by HLA locus in a later analysis, with DRB1 highest and HLA-C lowest. Immune exposure information available was restricted to CMV serostatus.

Of note for this clone: No antigen is known for it.

The PCR was carried out with 60 Vbeta primers and 13 Jbeta primers. TCRdb's table, derived via immunoSEQ multiplex PCR, lists solely in-frame clones and lacks some. The listing records about 52,000 clones. Germline V lookup: CDR1 SGHDT, CDR2 YYEEEE. Trimming cost V 3 bases and J 4 bases, with 16 bases left between them. The CDR3 consists of 15 residues. The sequenced material came from PBMCs. The rearrangement joins TRBV5-6 to TRBJ1-2; D may be TRBD1 (6 bases). This receptor was obtained from a woman in her forties or fifties in good health and CMV-seropositive. CDR3 loop: CASSSPDRWAYGYTF. CDR3 DNA sequence: TGTGCCAGCAGCTCCCCCGACAGGTGGGCCTATGGCTACACCTTC.